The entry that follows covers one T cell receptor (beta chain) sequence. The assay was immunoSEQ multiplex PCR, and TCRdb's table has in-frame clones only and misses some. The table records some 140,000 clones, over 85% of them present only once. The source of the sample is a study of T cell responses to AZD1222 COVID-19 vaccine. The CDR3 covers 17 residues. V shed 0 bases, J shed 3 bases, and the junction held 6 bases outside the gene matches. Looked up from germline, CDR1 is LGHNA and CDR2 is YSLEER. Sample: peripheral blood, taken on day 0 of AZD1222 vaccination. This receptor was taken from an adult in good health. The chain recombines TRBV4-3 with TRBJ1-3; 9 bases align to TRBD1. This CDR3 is CASSQDGDRVIGNTIYF. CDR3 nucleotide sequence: TGCGCCAGCAGCCAAGATGGGGACAGGGTGATTGGAAACACCATATATTTT.